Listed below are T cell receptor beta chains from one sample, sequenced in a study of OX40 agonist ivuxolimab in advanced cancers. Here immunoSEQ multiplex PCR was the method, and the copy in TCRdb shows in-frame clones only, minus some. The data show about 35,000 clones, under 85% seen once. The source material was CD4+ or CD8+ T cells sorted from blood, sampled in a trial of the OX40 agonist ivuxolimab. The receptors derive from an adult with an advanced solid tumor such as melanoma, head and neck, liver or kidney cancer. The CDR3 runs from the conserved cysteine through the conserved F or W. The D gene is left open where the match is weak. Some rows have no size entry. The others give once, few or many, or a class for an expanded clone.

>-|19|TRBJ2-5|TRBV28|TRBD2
TGTGCCAGCAGTCCCCTAGAAGAATTTAGCGGGAGGGCGGGAGAGACCCAGTACTTC
CASSPLEEFSGRAGETQYF
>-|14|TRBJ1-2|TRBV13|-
TGTGCCAGCAGCTTAGGAGGGACTCTCTATGGCTACACCTTC
CASSLGGTLYGYTF
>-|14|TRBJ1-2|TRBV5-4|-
TGTGCCAGCAGCTTGACGGACGGTAACTATGGCTACACCTTC
CASSLTDGNYGYTF
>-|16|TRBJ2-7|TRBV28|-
TGTGCCAGCAGTTTAAACGGGGGCTGGGTTTCCTACGAGCAGTACTTC
CASSLNGGWVSYEQYF
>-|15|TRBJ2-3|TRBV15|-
TGTGCCACCAGCAGACAGCGGAGCCGCACAGATACGCAGTATTTT
CATSRQRSRTDTQYF
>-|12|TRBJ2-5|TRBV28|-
TGCCTGCCTGGGACTCCGGAAGAGACCCAGTACTTC
CLPGTPEETQYF
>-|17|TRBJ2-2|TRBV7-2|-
TGTGCCAGCAGCACACGCTGGACAGAGCCGGGCACCGGGGAGCTGTTTTTT
CASSTRWTEPGTGELFF
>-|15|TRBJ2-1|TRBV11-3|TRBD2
TGTGCCAGCAGCACTGGGGGAGGGCCCCACAATGAGCAGTTCTTC
CASSTGGGPHNEQFF
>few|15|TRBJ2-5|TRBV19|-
TGTGCCAGTAGTTTAAGCCAGGGTGTCCAAGAGACCCAGTACTTC
CASSLSQGVQETQYF
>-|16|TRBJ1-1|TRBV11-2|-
TGTGCCAGCAGCTTAGATCGTCTAGGGGCATCAACTGAAGCTTTCTTT
CASSLDRLGASTEAFF
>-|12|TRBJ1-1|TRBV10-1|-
TGCGCCAGCAGAGGGCCGAACACTGAAGCTTTCTTT
CASRGPNTEAFF
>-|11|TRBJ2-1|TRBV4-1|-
TGCGCCAGCAGCCAAGACAATGAGCAGTTCTTC
CASSQDNEQFF
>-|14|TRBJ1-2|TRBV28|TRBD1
TGTGCCAGCCGCCGACAGGGATATTTGGATGGCTACACCTTC
CASRRQGYLDGYTF
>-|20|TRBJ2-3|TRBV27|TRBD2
TGTGCCAGCAGTCCGAGACCGGGACTAGCGGGGGGGGCAGATTCAGATACGCAGTATTTT
CASSPRPGLAGGADSDTQYF
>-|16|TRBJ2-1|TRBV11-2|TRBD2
TGTGCCAGCAGCGGCTGGACTAGCGGGAGTTGGGATGAGCAGTTCTTC
CASSGWTSGSWDEQFF
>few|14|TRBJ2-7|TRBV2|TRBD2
TGTGCCAGCAAATGGGCGGGAGAAGGTGACGAGCAGTACTTC
CASKWAGEGDEQYF
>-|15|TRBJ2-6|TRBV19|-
TGTGCCAGTAGTTACCGGGACTCTGGGGCCAACGTCCTGACTTTC
CASSYRDSGANVLTF
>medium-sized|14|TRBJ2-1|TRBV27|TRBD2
TGTGCCAGCAGTTTATCGGCGGGAGTAGATGAGCAGTTCTTC
CASSLSAGVDEQFF
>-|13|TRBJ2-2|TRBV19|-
TGTGCCAGTGAAGAGGGTCCCGCCGGGGAGCTGTTTTTT
CASEEGPAGELFF
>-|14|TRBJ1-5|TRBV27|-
TGTGCCAGCAGGTTAACAGGGCTGAGTCAGCCCCAGCATTTT
CASRLTGLSQPQHF
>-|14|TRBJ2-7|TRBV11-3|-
TGTGCCAGCAGCCCGGTTTTTGGTTCCTACGAGCAGTACTTC
CASSPVFGSYEQYF
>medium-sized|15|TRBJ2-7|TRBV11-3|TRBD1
TGTGCCAGCAGTGAACAGGGGGCCCGTAACTACGAGCAGTACTTC
CASSEQGARNYEQYF
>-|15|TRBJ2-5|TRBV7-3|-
TGTGCCAGCAGCTTAATCGGCAGCTACCAAGAGACCCAGTACTTC
CASSLIGSYQETQYF
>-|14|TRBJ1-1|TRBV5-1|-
TGCGCCAGCACTACAAAGTCAGGGGATACTGAAGCTTTCTTT
CASTTKSGDTEAFF
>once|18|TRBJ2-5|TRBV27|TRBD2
TGTGCCAGCAGTTTTGTAGCGGGGTACCTTCCAAGGGTAGAGACCCAGTACTTC
CASSFVAGYLPRVETQYF
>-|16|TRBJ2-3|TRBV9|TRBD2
TGTGCCAGCAGCGTAGAATTGGCGGGAGGCACAGATACGCAGTATTTT
CASSVELAGGTDTQYF
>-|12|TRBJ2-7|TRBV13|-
TGTGCCAGCTGCGAGGGAGCTGAAGAGCAGTACTTC
CASCEGAEEQYF
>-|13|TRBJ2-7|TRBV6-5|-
TGTGCCAGCAGTTACGGCGGCCTCCACGAGCAGTACTTC
CASSYGGLHEQYF
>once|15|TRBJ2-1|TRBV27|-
TGTGCCAGCAGTTTCGGCGGAGGCACCTACAATGAGCAGTTCTTC
CASSFGGGTYNEQFF
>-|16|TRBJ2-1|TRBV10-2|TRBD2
TGCGCCAGCAGTACCGTCAGACTAGCGGGAGGCAATGAGCAGTTCTTC
CASSTVRLAGGNEQFF
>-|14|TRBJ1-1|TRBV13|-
TGTGCCAGCAGCTTAGCGAGGGGAGACACTGAAGCTTTCTTT
CASSLARGDTEAFF
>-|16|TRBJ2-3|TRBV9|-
TGTGCCAGCAGCGTAGCCCCGGGGCCTACTACAGATACGCAGTATTTT
CASSVAPGPTTDTQYF
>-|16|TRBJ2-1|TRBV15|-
TGTGCCACCAGCAGAGACCCCCTAGTGTCGCGTAATGAGCAGTTCTTC
CATSRDPLVSRNEQFF
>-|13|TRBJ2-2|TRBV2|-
TGTGCCAGCAGTGAAAGAGCATCCGGGGAGCTGTTTTTT
CASSERASGELFF
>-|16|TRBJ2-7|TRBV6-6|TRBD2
TGTGCCAGCAGTCCACGCGGGGGGCGCTTCCTTTACGAGCAGTACTTC
CASSPRGGRFLYEQYF
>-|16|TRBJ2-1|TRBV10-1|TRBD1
TGCGCCAGCAGTGATGACCTAAGGGACAGCCCCGATGAGCAGTTCTTC
CASSDDLRDSPDEQFF
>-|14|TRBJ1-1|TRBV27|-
TGTGCCAGCACCCGCGATCCCCTGGGGACTGAAGCTTTCTTT
CASTRDPLGTEAFF
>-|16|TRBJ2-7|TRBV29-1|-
TGCAGCGTTGAAGCGGTGGGGGCAGGGGTCTCCTACGAGCAGTACTTC
CSVEAVGAGVSYEQYF
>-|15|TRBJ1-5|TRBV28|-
TGTGCCAGCAGTTTGAACAGGGCCCGCAATCAGCCCCAGCATTTT
CASSLNRARNQPQHF
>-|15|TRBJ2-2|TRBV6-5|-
TGTGCCAGCAGTACCCTAAGGGGCTACACCGGGGAGCTGTTTTTT
CASSTLRGYTGELFF
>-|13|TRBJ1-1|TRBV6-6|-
TGTGCCAGCAGTATCCCCTTTGACGGTGAAGCTTTCTTT
CASSIPFDGEAFF
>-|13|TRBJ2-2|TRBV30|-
TGTGCCTGGAGTGTTGGTTTCACCGGGGAGCTGTTTTTT
CAWSVGFTGELFF
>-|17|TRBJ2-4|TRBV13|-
TGTGCCAGCAGCTTAGGGGTTGGCGAAGACCTGAAAAACATTCAGTACTTC
CASSLGVGEDLKNIQYF
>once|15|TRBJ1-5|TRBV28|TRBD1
TGTGCCAGCAGTGATGACAGGGTCAGCAATCAGCCCCAGCATTTT
CASSDDRVSNQPQHF
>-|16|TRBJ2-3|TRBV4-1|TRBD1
TGCGCCAGCAGCCACCAGGGGGCGCCGAGCACAGATACGCAGTATTTT
CASSHQGAPSTDTQYF
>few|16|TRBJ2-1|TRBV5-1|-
TGCGCCAGCAGCTTGGGTCAGACGCCATCCTACAATGAGCAGTTCTTC
CASSLGQTPSYNEQFF
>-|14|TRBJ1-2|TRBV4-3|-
TGCGCCAGCAGCCAAGAGTCGGGGGCGTTAGGCTACACCTTC
CASSQESGALGYTF
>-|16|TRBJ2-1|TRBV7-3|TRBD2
TGTGCCAGCAGCTTTCTTTCTAGCGGGGGCGAGAATGAGCAGTTCTTC
CASSFLSSGGENEQFF
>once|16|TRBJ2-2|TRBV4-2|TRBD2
TGTGCCAGCAGCCAAGGACTAGCGGCGAACACCGGGGAGCTGTTTTTT
CASSQGLAANTGELFF
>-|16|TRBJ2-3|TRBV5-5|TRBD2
TGTGCCAGCAGCCAGGGACTAGCGGGAGCGGGAGATACGCAGTATTTT
CASSQGLAGAGDTQYF
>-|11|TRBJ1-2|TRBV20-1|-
TGCAGTGCTAGCCGCGGGGATTTTAACACCTTC
CSASRGDFNTF
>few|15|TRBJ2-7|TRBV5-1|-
TGCGCCAGCAGCTTGTGGAGTAGCGGCACTTACGAGCAGTACTTC
CASSLWSSGTYEQYF
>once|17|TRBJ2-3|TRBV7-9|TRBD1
TGTGCCAGCAGCTCTGCCACCGGGACAGCAATTACAGATACGCAGTATTTT
CASSSATGTAITDTQYF
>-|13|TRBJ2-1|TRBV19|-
TGTGCCAGTAGTTTCGCCCGATACAATGAGCAGTTCTTC
CASSFARYNEQFF
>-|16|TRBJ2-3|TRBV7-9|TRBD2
TGTGCCAGCAGCCCACCCCGGGGCGGGGGGAAAGATACGCAGTATTTT
CASSPPRGGGKDTQYF
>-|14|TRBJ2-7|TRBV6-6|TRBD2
TGTGCCAGCAGTTACAGTGGACTAGGTAATGAGCAGTACTTC
CASSYSGLGNEQYF
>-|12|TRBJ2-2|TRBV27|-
TGTGCCAGCAGGTCTGGGCCCGGGGAGCTGTTTTTT
CASRSGPGELFF
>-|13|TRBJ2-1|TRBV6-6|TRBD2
TGTGCCAGCACTAGCGGGACGTACAATGAGCAGTTCTTC
CASTSGTYNEQFF
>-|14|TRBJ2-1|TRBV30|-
TGTGCCTGGAGTGTAGCCTGGGCAACGAATGAGCAGTTCTTC
CAWSVAWATNEQFF